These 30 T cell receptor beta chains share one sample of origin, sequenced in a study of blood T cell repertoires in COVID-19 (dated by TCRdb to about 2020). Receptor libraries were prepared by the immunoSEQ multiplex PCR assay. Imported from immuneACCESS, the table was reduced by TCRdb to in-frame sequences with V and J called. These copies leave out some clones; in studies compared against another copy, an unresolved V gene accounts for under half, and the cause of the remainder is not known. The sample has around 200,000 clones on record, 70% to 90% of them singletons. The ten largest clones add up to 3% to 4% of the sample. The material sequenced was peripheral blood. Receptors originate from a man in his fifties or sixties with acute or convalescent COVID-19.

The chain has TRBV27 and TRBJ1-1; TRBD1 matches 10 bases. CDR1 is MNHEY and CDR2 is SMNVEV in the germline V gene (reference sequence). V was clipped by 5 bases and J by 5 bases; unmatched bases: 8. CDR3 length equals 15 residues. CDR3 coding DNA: TGTGCCAGCAGTCTTACGGGACAGGGGACTACTGAAGCTTTCTTT. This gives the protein CASSLTGQGTTEAFF.

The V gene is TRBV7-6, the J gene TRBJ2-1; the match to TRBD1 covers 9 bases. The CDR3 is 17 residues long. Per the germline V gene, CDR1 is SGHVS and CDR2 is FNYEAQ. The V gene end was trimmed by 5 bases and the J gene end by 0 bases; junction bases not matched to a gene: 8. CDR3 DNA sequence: TGTGCCAGCAGCCCGGAAAGGGGACAGGGCTCCTACAATGAGCAGTTCTTC. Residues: CASSPERGQGSYNEQFF. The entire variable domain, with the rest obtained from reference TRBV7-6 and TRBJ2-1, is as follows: GAGVSQSPRYKVTKRGQDVALRCDPISGHVSLYWYRQALGQGPEFLTYFNYEAQQDKSGLPNDRFSAERPEGSISTLTIQRTEQRDSAMYRCASSPERGQGSYNEQFFGPGTRLTVL.

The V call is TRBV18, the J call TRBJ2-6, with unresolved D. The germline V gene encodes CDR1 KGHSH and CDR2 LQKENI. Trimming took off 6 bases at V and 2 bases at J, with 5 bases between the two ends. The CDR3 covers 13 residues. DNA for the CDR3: TGTGCCAGCTCCCTCCCTGGGGCCAACGTCCTGACTTTC. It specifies CASSLPGANVLTF.

CDR3 in amino acids: CASSLSGRGNTIYF. The CDR3 region has the DNA TGTGCCAGCAGCCTCTCAGGAAGGGGAAACACCATATATTTT. V gene TRBV3-1 (or the pseudogene TRBV3-2) combines with J gene TRBJ1-3; D is uncertain. V was pared by 4 bases and J by 4 bases, with 11 bases between. This CDR3 spans 14 amino acids. Germline lookup yields CDR1 LGHDT and CDR2 YNNKEL (reference sequence).

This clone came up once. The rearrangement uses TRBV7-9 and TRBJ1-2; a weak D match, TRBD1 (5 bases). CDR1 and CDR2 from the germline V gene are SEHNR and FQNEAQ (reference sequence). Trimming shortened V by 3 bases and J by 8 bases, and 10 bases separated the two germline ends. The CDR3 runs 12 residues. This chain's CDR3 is CASSFDSLGYTF. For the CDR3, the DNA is TGTGCCAGCAGCTTTGACAGCTTAGGCTACACCTTC.

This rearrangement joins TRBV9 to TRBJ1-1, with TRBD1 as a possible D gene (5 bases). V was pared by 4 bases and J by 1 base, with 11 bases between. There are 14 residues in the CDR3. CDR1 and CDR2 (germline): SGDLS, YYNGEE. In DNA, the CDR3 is TGTGCCAGCAGCCCCGGGGGACCGAACACTGAAGCTTTCTTT. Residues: CASSPGGPNTEAFF.

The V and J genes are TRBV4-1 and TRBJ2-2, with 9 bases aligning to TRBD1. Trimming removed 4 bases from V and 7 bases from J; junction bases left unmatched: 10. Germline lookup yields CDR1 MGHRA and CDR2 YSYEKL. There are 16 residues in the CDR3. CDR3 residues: CASSPAGTGYGGELFF. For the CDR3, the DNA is TGCGCCAGCAGCCCAGCCGGGACAGGGTACGGCGGGGAGCTGTTTTTT.

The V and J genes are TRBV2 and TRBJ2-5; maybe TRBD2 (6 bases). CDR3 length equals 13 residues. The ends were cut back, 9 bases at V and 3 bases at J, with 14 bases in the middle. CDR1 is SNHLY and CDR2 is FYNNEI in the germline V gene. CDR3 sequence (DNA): TGTGCCAGTGGGACTGGGACCGAAGAGACCCAGTACTTC. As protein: CASGTGTEETQYF.

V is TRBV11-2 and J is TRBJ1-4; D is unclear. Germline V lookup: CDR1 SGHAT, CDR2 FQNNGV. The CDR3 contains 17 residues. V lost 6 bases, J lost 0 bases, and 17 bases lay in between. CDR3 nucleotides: TGTGCCAGCAGACGACCGACTAAGCAGCCAACTAATGAAAAACTGTTTTTT. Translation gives CASRRPTKQPTNEKLFF. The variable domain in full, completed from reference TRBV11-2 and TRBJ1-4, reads EAGVAQSPRYKIIEKRQSVAFWCNPISGHATLYWYQQILGQGPKLLIQFQNNGVVDDSQLPKDRFSAERLKGVDSTLKIQPAKLEDSAVYLCASRRPTKQPTNEKLFFGSGTQLSVL.

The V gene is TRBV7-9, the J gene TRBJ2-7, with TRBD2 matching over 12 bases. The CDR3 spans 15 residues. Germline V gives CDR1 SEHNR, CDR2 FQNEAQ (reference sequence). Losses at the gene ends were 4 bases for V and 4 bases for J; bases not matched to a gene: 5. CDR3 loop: CASSSTSGRYYEQYF. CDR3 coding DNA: TGTGCCAGCAGCTCGACTAGCGGGAGATATTACGAGCAGTACTTC.

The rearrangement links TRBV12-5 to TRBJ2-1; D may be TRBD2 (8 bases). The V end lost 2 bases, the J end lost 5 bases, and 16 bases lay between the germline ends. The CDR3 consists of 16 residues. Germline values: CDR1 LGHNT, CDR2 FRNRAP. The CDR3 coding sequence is TGTGCTAGTGGTTTGCCCCGGGAGGGGGCCAACAATGAGCAGTTCTTC. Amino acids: CASGLPREGANNEQFF.

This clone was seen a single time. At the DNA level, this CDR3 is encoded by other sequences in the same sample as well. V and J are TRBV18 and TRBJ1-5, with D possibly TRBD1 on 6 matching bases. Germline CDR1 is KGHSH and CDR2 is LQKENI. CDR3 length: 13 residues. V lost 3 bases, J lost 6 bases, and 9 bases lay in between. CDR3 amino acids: CASSPSRGQPQHF. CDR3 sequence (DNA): TGTGCCAGCTCACCCAGCAGGGGTCAGCCCCAGCATTTT.

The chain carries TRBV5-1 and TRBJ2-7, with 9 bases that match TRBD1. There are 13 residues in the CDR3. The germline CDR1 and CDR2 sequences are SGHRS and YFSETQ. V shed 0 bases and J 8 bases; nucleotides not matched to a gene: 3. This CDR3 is CASSLGQGDKQYF. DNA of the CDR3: TGCGCCAGCAGCTTGGGACAGGGGGATAAGCAGTACTTC.

The CDR3 sequence: CASTMGGRYEQYF. The CDR3, as DNA: TGTGCCAGCACCATGGGAGGGCGATACGAGCAGTACTTC. This chain links TRBV5-6 with TRBJ2-7, with 7 bases that match TRBD2. Germline V gene lookup returns CDR1 SGHDT and CDR2 YYEEEE. V dropped 6 bases and J dropped 4; count of bases not matched to a gene: 7. The CDR3 spans 13 residues.

The CDR3 is CASSLGVQVVTLHF. The CDR3 DNA follows: TGTGCCAGCAGCTTGGGGGTCCAGGTGGTAACCCTCCACTTT. V is TRBV5-5 and J is TRBJ1-6; D gene uncertain. Germline CDR1 SGHKS, CDR2 YYEKEE (reference sequence). V was shortened by 0 bases and J by 14 bases, with 15 bases between the two germline ends. This CDR3 has 14 residues.

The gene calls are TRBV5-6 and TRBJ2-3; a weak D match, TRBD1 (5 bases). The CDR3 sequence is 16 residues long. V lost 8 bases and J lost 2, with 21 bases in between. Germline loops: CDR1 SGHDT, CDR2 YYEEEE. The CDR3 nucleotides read TGTGCCAGTCTCGCATCACGCAGGGTACTCACAGATACGCAGTATTTT. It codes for CASLASRRVLTDTQYF.

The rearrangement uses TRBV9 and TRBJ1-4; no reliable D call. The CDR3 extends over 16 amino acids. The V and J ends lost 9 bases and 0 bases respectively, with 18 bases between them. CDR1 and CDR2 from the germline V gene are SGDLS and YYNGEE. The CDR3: CATVHDWRATNEKLFF. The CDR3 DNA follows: TGTGCCACCGTCCATGACTGGCGGGCAACTAATGAAAAACTGTTTTTT.

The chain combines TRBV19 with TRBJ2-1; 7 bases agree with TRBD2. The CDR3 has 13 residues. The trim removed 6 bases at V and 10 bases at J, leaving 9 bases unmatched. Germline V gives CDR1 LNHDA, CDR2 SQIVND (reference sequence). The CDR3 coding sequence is TGTGCCAGTAGCGCGCGGGAGTTTCACGAGCAGTTCTTC. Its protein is CASSAREFHEQFF.

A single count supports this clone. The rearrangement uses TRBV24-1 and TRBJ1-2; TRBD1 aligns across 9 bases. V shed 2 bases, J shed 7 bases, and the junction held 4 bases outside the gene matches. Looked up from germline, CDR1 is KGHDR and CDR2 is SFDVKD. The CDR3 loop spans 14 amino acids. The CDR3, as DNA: TGTGCCACCAGTGATTCACAGGGGGCGTTTGGCTACACCTTC. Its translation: CATSDSQGAFGYTF.

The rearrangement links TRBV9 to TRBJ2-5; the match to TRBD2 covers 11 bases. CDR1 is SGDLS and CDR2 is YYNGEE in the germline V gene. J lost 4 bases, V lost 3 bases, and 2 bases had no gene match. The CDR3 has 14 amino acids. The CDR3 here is CASSDTSGRETQYF. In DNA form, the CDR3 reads TGTGCCAGCAGCGATACTAGCGGGAGAGAGACCCAGTACTTC.

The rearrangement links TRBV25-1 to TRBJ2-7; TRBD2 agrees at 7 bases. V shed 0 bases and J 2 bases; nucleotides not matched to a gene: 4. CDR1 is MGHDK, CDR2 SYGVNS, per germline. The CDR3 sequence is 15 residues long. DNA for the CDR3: TGTGCCAGCAGTGAATACGAGGGAGGGCCCTACGAGCAGTACTTC. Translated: CASSEYEGGPYEQYF.

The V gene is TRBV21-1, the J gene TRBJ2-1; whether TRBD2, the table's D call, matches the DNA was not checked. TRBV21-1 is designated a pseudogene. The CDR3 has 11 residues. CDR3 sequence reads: CASRGANEQFF. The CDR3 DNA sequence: TGTGCCAGCAGAGGAGCCAATGAGCAGTTCTTC.

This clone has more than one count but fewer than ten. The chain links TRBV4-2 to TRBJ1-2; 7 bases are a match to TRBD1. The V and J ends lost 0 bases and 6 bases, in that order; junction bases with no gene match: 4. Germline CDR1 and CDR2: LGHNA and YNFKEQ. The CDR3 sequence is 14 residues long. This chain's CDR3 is CASSQEGDRDGYTF. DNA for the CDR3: TGTGCCAGCAGCCAAGAGGGCGACAGGGATGGCTACACCTTC.

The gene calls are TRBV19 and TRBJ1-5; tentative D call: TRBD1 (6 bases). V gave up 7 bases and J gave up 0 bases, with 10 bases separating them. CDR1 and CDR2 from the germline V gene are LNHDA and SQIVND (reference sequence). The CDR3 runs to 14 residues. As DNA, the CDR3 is TGTGCCAGTAATCAGGGGTATAGCAATCAGCCCCAGCATTTT. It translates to CASNQGYSNQPQHF.

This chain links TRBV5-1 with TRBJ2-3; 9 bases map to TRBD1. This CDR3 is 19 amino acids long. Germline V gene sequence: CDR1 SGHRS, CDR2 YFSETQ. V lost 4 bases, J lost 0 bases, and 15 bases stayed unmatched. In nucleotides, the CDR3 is TGCGCCAGCAGCGCCTCCCAACCGGGACAGGGACCTAGCACAGATACGCAGTATTTT. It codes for CASSASQPGQGPSTDTQYF.

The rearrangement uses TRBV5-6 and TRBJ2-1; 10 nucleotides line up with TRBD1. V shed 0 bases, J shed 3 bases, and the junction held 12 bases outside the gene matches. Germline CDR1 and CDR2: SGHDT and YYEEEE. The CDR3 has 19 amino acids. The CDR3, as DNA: TGTGCCAGCAGCTTGGACCGCAGTGCCGGGACAGGGGACTACAATGAGCAGTTCTTC. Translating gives CASSLDRSAGTGDYNEQFF. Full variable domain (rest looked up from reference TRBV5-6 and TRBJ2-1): DAGVTQSPTHLIKTRGQQVTLRCSPKSGHDTVSWYQQALGQGPQFIFQYYEEEERQRGNFPDRFSGHQFPNYSSELNVNALLLGDSALYLCASSLDRSAGTGDYNEQFFGPGTRLTVL.

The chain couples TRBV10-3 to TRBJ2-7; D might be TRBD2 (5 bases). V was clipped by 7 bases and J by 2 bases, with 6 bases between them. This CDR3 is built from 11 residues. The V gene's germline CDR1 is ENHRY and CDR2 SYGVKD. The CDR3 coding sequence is TGTGCCATCAAGGAGGCCTACGAGCAGTACTTC. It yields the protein CAIKEAYEQYF.

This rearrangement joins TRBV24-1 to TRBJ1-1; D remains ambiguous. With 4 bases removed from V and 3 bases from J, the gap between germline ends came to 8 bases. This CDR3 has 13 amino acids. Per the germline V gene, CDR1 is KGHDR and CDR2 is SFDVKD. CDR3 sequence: CATSEGPYTEAFF. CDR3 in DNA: TGTGCCACCAGTGAGGGCCCTTACACTGAAGCTTTCTTT.

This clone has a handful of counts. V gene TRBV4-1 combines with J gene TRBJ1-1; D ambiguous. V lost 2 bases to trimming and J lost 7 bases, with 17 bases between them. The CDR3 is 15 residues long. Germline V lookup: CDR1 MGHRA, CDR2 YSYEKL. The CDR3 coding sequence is TGCGCCAGCAGCCAAATGGGAGGGAAACGTAGTGAAGCTTTCTTT. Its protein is CASSQMGGKRSEAFF.

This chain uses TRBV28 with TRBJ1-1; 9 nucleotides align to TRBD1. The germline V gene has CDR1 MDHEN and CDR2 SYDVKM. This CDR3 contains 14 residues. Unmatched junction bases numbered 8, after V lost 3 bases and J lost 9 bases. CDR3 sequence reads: CASSLATGGAKAFF. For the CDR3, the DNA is TGTGCCAGCAGTTTGGCAACAGGGGGCGCAAAAGCTTTCTTT.